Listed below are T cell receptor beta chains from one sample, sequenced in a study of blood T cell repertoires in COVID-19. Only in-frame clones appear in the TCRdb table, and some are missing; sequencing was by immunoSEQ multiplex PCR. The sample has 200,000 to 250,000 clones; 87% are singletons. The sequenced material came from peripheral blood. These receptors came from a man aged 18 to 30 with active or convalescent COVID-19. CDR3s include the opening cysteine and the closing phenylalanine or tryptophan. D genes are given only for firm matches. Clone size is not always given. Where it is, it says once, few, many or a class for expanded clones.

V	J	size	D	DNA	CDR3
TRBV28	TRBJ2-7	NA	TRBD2	TGTGCCAGCAGTTTACGCGGGGGGAGGGTCAGGCAGTACTTC	CASSLRGGRVRQYF
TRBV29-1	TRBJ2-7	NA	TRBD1	TGCAGCGTTGCCCTCGGACAGGGCACGGAGCAGTACTTC	CSVALGQGTEQYF
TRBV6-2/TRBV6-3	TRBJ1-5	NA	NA	TGTGCCAGCAGTTATTTCCTAGGAGGCAATCAGCCCCAGCATTTT	CASSYFLGGNQPQHF
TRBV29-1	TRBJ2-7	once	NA	TGCAGCGCCAGGTACAGCTACGAGCAGTACTTC	CSARYSYEQYF
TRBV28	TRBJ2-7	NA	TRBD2	TGTGCCAGCAAAATCGGAAGCGGGAGGAGCCCCTACGAGCAGTACTTC	CASKIGSGRSPYEQYF
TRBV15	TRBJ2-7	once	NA	TGTGCCACCAGCAGAGGGGCGGGCTCCGAGCAGTACTTC	CATSRGAGSEQYF
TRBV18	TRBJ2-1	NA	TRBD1	TGTGCCAGCTCATGGGGGACAGCGTACAATGAGCAGTTCTTC	CASSWGTAYNEQFF
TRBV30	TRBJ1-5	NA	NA	TGTGCCTGGCGGGGTGAGGGCAATCAGCCCCAGCATTTT	CAWRGEGNQPQHF
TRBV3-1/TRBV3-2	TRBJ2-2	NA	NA	TGTGCCAGCAGCCAAGAGAGGGACTCCCGGAACACCGGGGAGCTGTTTTTT	CASSQERDSRNTGELFF
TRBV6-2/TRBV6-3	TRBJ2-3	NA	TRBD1	TGTGCCAGCAGCCGGGACAGCAGCACAGATACGCAGTATTTT	CASSRDSSTDTQYF
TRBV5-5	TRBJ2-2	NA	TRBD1	TGTGCCAGCAGCTTTTTGACAGGGGAAACCGGGGAGCTGTTTTTT	CASSFLTGETGELFF
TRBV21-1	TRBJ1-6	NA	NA	TGTGCCAGCAGCAACCGGGACAGGAACCCTCTTGAGCATTCACCCCTCCACTTT	CASSNRDRNPLEHSPLHF
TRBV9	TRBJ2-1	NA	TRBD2	TGTGCCAGCAGCGTAGGGGCGGGGGGGCCCAATGAGCAGTTCTTC	CASSVGAGGPNEQFF
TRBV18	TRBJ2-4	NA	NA	TGTGCCAGCTCACCACAACAGCCCCAGGGCATTCAGTACTTC	CASSPQQPQGIQYF
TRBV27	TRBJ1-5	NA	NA	TGTGCCCTTGACCCGGGGACAATAAATCAGCCCCAGCATTTT	CALDPGTINQPQHF
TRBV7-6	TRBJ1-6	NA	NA	TGTGCCAGCAGCGCGGACAGCTATTCACCCCTCCACTTT	CASSADSYSPLHF
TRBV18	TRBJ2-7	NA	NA	TGTGCCAGCTCACCCGGTACCAGGGGAGTGCAGTACTTC	CASSPGTRGVQYF
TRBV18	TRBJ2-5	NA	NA	TGTGCCAGCTCACCCCCAGTGGGGCAGGGAGAGACCCAGTACTTC	CASSPPVGQGETQYF
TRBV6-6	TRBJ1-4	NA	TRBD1	TGTGCCAGCAGGGGGTGGGCAGGGGGCCAGGGGGAAAAACTGTTTTTT	CASRGWAGGQGEKLFF
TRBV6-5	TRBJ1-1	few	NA	TGTGCCAGCAGTCATGGGCTCTTTGCCACTGAAGCTTTCTTT	CASSHGLFATEAFF
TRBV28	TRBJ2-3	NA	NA	TGTGCCAGCAGTTTGGCGCGGGTTGGTACAGATACGCAGTATTTT	CASSLARVGTDTQYF
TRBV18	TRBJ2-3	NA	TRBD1	TGTGCCAGCTCACTATTCGAAGGACAGGGTGCGGGAGATACGCAGTATTTT	CASSLFEGQGAGDTQYF
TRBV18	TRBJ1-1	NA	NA	TGTGCCAGCACCCGAGATCCCAATCAAGCTTTCTTT	CASTRDPNQAFF
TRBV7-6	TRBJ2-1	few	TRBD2	TGTGCCAGCAGCACAGGGACTAGCGGGAGGGCCGAGGATGAGCAGTTCTTC	CASSTGTSGRAEDEQFF
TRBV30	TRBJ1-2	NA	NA	TGTGCCTGGAGGACGGAGGGCTCAAACTATGGCTACACCTTC	CAWRTEGSNYGYTF
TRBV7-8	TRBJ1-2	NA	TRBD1	TGTGCCAGCAGCCTAAGACAGGGGCCGCGGGGCTACACCTTC	CASSLRQGPRGYTF
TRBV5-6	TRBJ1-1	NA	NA	TGTGCCAGCAGCATAGACAGACGGACTGAAGCTTTCTTT	CASSIDRRTEAFF
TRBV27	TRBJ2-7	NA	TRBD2	TGTGCCAGCAGTTTGGGACTAGCGGGCCTCCTCTCCTACGAGCAGTACTTC	CASSLGLAGLLSYEQYF
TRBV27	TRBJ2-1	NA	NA	TGTGCCAGCAGTCCGGATGGTAACAGTGCCTACAATGAGCAGTTCTTC	CASSPDGNSAYNEQFF
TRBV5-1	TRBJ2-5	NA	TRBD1	TGCGCCAGCAGCTTGTTGGGACAGGGATTCCAAGAGACCCAGTACTTC	CASSLLGQGFQETQYF
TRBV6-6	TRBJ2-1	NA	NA	TGTGCCAGCCGGGACCACGGGAGCCTCAATGAGCAGTTCTTC	CASRDHGSLNEQFF
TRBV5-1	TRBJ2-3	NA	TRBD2	TGCGCCACGACTAGCGGGAGCCCAGATACGCAGTATTTT	CATTSGSPDTQYF
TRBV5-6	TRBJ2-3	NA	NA	TGTGCCAGCAACGCGGGCAGCACAGATACGCAGTATTTT	CASNAGSTDTQYF
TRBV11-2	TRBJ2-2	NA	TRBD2	TGTGCCAGCAGCTTAGTTGGGACTAGCACCGGGGAGCTGTTTTTT	CASSLVGTSTGELFF
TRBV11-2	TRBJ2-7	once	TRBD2	TGTGCCAGCAGCCACCGGGACTATAGTCCCTACGAGCAGTACTTC	CASSHRDYSPYEQYF
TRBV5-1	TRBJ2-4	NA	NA	TGCGCCAGCAGCTTTGAATTAGGGGTCCAATTGGACTTC	CASSFELGVQLDF